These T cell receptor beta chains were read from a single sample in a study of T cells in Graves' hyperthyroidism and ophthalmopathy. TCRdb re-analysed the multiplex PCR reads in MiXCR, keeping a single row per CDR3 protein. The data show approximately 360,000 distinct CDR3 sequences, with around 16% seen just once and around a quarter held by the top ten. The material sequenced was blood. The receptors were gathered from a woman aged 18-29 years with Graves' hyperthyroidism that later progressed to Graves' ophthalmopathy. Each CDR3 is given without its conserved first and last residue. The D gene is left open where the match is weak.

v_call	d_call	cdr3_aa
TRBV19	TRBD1	ATGQGNTQY
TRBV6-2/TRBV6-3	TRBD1	ASSGQGADGYT
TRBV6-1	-	ASASGTQY
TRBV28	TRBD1	ASSAGGSTDTQY
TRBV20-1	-	SARADTGELF
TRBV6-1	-	ASSSHPGNNNSPLH
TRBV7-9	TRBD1	ASSSGTGVVDEQY
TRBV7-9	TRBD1	ASSLGTGGGIFYEQY
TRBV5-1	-	ASSRGSTEAF
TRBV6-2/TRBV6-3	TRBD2	ASCSWGGQSSYNEQF
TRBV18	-	ASSPPTGSYNEQF
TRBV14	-	ASSQDPMRGAWAF
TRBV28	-	ASSLFRGSEQY
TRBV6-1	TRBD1	ASCDREYNEQF
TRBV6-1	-	ASSEAARGISYEQY
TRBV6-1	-	ASSEGVGNYNEQF
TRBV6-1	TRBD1	ASSEGQGREKLF
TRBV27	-	ASSPTIPPRYGYT